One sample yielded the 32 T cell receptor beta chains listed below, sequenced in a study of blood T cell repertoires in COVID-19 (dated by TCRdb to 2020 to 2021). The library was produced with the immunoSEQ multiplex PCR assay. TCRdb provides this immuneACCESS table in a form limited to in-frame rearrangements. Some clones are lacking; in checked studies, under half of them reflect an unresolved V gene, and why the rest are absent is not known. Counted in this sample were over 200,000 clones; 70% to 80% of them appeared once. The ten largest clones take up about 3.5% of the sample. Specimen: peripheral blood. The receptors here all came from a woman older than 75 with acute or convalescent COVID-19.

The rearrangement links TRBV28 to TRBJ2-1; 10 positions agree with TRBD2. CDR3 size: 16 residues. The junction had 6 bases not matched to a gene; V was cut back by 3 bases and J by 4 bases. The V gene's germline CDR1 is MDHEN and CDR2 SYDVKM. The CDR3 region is CASSLSSGGTYNEQFF. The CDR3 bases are TGTGCCAGCAGTTTGAGTAGCGGGGGGACTTACAATGAGCAGTTCTTC.

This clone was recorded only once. The CDR3: CASSDSIFGTDYGYTF. DNA of the CDR3: TGTGCCAGCAGTGACTCGATTTTCGGGACAGACTATGGCTACACCTTC. The chain has TRBV6-4 and TRBJ1-2, with 7 bases identical to TRBD1. CDR1 and CDR2 from the germline V gene are MRHNA and SNTAGT. This CDR3 comprises 16 residues. Germline trimming cut 0 bases from V and 3 bases from J; bases unmatched to any gene: 7.

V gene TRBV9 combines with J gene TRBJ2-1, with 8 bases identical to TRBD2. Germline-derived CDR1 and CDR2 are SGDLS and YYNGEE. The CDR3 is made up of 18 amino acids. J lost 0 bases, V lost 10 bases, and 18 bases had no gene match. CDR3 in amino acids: CARRVGPGGRSSYNEQFF. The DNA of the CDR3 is TGTGCCCGCCGCGTAGGGCCGGGGGGGAGAAGCTCCTACAATGAGCAGTTCTTC.

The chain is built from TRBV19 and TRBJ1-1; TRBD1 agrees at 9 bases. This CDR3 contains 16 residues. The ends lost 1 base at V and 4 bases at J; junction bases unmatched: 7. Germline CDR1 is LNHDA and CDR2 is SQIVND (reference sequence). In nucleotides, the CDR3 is TGTGCCAGTAGTATAGTAGGGGACAGGGTTCTCACTGAAGCTTTCTTT. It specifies CASSIVGDRVLTEAFF.

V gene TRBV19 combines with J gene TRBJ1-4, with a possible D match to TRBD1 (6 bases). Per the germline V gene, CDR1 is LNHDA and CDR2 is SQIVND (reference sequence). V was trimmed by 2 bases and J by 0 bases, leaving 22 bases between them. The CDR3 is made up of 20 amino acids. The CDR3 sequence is CASSIRGSPSRPSTNEKLFF. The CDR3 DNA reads TGTGCCAGTAGTATAAGGGGGTCCCCAAGTCGACCCTCAACTAATGAAAAACTGTTTTTT.

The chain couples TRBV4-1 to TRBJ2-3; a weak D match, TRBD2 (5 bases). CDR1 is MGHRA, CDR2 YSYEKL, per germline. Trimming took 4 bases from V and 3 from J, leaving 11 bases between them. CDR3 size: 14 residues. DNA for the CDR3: TGCGCCAGCAGCCCGGGCGGGCTGACAGATACGCAGTATTTT. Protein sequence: CASSPGGLTDTQYF.

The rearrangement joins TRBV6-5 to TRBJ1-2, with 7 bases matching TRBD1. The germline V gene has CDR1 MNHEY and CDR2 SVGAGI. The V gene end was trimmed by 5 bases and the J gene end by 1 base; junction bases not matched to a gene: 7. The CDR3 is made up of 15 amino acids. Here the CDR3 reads CASSPRQGFNYGYTF. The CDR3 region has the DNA TGTGCCAGCAGTCCCCGACAGGGTTTTAACTATGGCTACACCTTC.

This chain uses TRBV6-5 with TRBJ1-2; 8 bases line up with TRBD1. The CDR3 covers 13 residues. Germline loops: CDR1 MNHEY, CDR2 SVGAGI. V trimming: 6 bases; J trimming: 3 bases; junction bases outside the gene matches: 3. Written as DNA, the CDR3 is TGTGCCAGCAGGGGACAGGCCTACTATGGCTACACCTTC. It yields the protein CASRGQAYYGYTF.

The CDR3 DNA sequence: TGCAGTATCCGAGCGAACACTGAAGCTTTCTTT. Residues: CSIRANTEAFF. V is TRBV20-1 and J is TRBJ1-1; D gene ambiguous. The length of the CDR3 is 11 residues. V was cut by 8 bases and J by 1 base, with 8 bases left in between. The germline gives CDR1 DFQATT, CDR2 SNEGSKA (reference sequence).

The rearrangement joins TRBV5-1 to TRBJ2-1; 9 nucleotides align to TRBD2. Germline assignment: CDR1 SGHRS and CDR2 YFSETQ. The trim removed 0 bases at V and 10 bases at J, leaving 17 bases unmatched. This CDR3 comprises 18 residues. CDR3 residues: CASSLAGGSGSGEREQFF. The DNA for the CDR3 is TGCGCCAGCAGCTTGGCCGGAGGTAGCGGGAGTGGGGAACGAGAGCAGTTCTTC.

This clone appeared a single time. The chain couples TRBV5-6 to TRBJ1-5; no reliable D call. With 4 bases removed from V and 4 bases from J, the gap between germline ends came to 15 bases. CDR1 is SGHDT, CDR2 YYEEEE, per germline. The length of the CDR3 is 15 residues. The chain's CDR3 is CASSPFAGINQPQHF. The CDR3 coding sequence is TGTGCCAGCAGCCCGTTCGCAGGTATTAATCAGCCCCAGCATTTT.

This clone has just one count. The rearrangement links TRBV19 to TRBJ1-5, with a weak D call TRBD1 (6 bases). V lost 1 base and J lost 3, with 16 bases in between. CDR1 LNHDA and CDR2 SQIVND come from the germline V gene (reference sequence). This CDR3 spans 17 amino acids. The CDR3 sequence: CASSIGGGGLLNQPQHF. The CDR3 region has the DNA TGTGCCAGTAGTATAGGGGGTGGGGGCCTCCTCAATCAGCCCCAGCATTTT.

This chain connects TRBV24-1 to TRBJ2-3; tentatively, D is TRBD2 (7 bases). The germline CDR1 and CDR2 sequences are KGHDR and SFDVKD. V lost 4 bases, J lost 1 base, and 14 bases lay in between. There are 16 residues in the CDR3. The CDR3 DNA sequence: TGTGCCACCAGTGACCCAAGGGGGGGCCGCACAGATACGCAGTATTTT. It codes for CATSDPRGGRTDTQYF.

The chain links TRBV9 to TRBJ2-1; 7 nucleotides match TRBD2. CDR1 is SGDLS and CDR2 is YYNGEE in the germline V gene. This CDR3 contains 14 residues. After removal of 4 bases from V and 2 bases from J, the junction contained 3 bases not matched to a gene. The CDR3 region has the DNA TGTGCCAGCAGCCTCGGACTAGCCTACAATGAGCAGTTCTTC. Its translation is CASSLGLAYNEQFF.

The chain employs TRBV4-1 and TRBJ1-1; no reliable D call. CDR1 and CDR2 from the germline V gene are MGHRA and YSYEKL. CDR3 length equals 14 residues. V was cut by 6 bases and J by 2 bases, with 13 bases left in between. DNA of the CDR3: TGCGCCAGCAGTCCAGGAGGGATCAACACTGAAGCTTTCTTT. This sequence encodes CASSPGGINTEAFF.

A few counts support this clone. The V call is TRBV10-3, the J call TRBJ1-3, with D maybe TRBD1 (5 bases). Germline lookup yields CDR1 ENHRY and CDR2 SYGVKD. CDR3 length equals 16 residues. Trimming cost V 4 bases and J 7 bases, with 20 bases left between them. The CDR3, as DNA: TGTGCCATCAGTGGTTTTACAGCCTCCGGGGGGAACACCATATATTTT. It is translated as CAISGFTASGGNTIYF.

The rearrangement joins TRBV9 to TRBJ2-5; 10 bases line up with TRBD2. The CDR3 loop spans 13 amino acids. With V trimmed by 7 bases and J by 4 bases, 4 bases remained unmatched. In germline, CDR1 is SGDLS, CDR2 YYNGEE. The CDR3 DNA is TGTGCCAGCGCTCGACTAGCGGGAGAGACCCAGTACTTC. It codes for CASARLAGETQYF.

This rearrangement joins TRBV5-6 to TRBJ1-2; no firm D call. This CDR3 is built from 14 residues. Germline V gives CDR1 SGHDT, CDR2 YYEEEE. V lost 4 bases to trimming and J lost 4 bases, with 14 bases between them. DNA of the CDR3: TGTGCCAGCAGCCCCCTCCAGTCAATCTATGGCTACACCTTC. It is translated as CASSPLQSIYGYTF.

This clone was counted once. The CDR3 loop is CASSSTGTGKGHEQYF. CDR3 DNA: TGTGCCAGCAGTTCGACCGGGACAGGGAAAGGTCACGAGCAGTACTTC. V gene TRBV28 combines with J gene TRBJ2-7, with 9 nucleotides matching TRBD1. This CDR3 is built from 16 residues. With V trimmed by 4 bases and J by 5 bases, 12 bases remained unmatched. Per the germline V gene, CDR1 is MDHEN and CDR2 is SYDVKM.

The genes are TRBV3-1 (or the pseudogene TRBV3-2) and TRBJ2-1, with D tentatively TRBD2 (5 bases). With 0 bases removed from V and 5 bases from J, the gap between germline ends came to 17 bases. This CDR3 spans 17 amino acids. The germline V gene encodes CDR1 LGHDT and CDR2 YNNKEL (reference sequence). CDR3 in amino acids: CASSQERIRGGDNEQFF. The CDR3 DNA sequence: TGTGCCAGCAGCCAAGAGAGGATCCGGGGTGGTGACAATGAGCAGTTCTTC.

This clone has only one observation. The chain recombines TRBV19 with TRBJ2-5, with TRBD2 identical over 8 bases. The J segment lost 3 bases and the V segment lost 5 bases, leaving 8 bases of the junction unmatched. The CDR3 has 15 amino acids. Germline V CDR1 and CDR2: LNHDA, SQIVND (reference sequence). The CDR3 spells CASSPGGPLEETQYF. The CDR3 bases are TGTGCCAGTAGTCCGGGAGGGCCTTTGGAAGAGACCCAGTACTTC.

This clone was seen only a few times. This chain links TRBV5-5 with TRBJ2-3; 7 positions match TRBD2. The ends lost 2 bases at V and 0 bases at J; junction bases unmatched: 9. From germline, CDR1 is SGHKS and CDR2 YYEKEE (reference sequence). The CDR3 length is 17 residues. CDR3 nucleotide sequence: TGTGCCAGCAGCTTTTGGACTAGTTCCCTCAGCACAGATACGCAGTATTTT. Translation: CASSFWTSSLSTDTQYF.

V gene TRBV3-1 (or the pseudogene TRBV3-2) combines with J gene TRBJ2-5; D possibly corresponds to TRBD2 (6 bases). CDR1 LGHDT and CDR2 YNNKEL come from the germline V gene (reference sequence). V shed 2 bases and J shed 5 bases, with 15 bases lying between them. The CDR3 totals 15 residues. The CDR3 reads CASSQKRLGVETQYF. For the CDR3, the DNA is TGTGCCAGCAGCCAAAAACGACTAGGCGTTGAGACCCAGTACTTC.

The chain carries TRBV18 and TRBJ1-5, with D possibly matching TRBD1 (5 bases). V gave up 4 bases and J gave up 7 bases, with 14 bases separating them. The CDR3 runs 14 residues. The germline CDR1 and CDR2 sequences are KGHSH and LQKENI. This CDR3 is CASSQLQGTQPQHF. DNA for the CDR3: TGTGCCAGCTCACAACTCCAGGGTACCCAGCCCCAGCATTTT.

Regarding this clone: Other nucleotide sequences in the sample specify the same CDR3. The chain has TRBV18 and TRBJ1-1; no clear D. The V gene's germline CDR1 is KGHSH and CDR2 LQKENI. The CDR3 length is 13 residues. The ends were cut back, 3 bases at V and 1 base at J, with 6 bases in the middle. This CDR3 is CASSPNTNTEAFF. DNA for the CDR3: TGTGCCAGCTCACCGAACACGAACACTGAAGCTTTCTTT.

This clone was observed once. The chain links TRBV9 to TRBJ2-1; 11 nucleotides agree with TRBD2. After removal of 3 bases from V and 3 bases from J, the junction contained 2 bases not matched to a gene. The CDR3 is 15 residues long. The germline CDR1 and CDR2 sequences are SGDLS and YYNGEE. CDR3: CASSAGTSGYNEQFF. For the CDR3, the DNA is TGTGCCAGCAGCGCCGGGACTAGCGGCTACAATGAGCAGTTCTTC.

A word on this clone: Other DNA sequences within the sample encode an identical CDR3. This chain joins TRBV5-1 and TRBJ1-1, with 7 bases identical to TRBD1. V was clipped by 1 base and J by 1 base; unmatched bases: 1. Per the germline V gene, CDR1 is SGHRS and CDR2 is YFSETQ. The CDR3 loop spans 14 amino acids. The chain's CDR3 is CASSLQGGNTEAFF. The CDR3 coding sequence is TGCGCCAGCAGCTTGCAGGGGGGGAACACTGAAGCTTTCTTT.

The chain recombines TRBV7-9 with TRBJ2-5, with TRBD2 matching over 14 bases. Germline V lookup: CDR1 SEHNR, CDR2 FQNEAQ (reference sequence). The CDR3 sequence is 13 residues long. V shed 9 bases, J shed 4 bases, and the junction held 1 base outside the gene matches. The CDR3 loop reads CASGLAGGETQYF. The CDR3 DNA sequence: TGTGCCAGTGGACTAGCGGGGGGAGAGACCCAGTACTTC.

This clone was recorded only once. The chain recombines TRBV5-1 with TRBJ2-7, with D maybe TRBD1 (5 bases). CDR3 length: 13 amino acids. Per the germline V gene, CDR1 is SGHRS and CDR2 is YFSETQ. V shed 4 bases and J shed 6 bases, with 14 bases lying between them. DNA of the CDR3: TGCGCCAGCAGCCCTTTCGACAGTACCGAGCAGTACTTC. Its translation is CASSPFDSTEQYF. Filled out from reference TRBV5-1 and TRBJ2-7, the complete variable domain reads KAGVTQTPRYLIKTRGQQVTLSCSPISGHRSVSWYQQTPGQGLQFLFEYFSETQRNKGNFPGRFSGRQFSNSRSEMNVSTLELGDSALYLCASSPFDSTEQYFGPGTRLTVT.

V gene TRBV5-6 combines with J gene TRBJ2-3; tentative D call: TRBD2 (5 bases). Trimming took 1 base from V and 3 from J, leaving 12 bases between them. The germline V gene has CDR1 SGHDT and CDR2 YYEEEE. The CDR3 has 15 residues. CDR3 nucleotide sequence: TGTGCCAGCAGCTTGCTGGGAGCGGCTACAGATACGCAGTATTTT. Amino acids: CASSLLGAATDTQYF.

The CDR3 nucleotides are TGCAGCACGCGCCCAGACAGGCACATCTATGGCTACACCTTC. Protein: CSTRPDRHIYGYTF. The chain couples TRBV29-1 to TRBJ1-2; D may be TRBD1 (6 bases). This CDR3 comprises 14 residues. V was shortened by 8 bases and J by 4 bases, with 20 bases between the two germline ends. From germline, CDR1 is SQVTM and CDR2 ANQGSEA.

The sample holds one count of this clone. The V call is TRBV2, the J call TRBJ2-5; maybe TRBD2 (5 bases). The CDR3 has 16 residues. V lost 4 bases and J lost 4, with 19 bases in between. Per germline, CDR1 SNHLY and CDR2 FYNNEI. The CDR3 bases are TGTGCCAGCAGTGTAGTTAGTGGGAGAGGTAGAGAGACCCAGTACTTC. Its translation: CASSVVSGRGRETQYF.